These 18 T cell receptor beta chains originate from one sample sequenced in a study of blood T cell repertoires in COVID-19. Produced via immunoSEQ multiplex PCR; TCRdb's table is partial and in-frame only. The data contain around 250,000 clones, about nine tenths of them singletons. Sequenced sample: peripheral blood. The receptors derive from a woman in her 40s who had recovered from COVID-19.

This rearrangement joins TRBV24-1 to TRBJ2-3; 13 bases are shared with TRBD2. This CDR3 is built from 17 residues. Germline assignment: CDR1 KGHDR and CDR2 SFDVKD. V shed 4 bases, J shed 5 bases, and the junction held 8 bases outside the gene matches. For the CDR3, the DNA is TGTGCCACCAGTGACCCAGGACTAGCGGGAGCTCAAGATACGCAGTATTTT. It yields the protein CATSDPGLAGAQDTQYF.

The gene calls are TRBV5-1 and TRBJ1-4; D is possibly TRBD1 (6 bases). Germline CDR1 SGHRS, CDR2 YFSETQ. V was pared by 1 base and J by 5 bases, with 12 bases between. The CDR3 covers 15 residues. The CDR3 protein is CASSLYWGRNEKLFF. The CDR3 DNA reads as TGCGCCAGCAGCTTGTATTGGGGGCGCAATGAAAAACTGTTTTTT. Together with reference TRBV5-1 and TRBJ1-4, the CDR3 gives the full variable domain: KAGVTQTPRYLIKTRGQQVTLSCSPISGHRSVSWYQQTPGQGLQFLFEYFSETQRNKGNFPGRFSGRQFSNSRSEMNVSTLELGDSALYLCASSLYWGRNEKLFFGSGTQLSVL.

The chain combines TRBV6-5 with TRBJ2-7, with TRBD2 matching over 8 bases. The J segment lost 4 bases and the V segment lost 7 bases, leaving 6 bases of the junction unmatched. Germline CDR1 and CDR2: MNHEY and SVGAGI. The CDR3 contains 13 residues. The CDR3 spells CASTQREWYEQYF. The CDR3 DNA reads as TGTGCCAGCACCCAGCGGGAGTGGTACGAGCAGTACTTC.

The CDR3 region is CASSLAGETQYF. DNA for the CDR3: TGTGCCAGCAGCTTAGCGGGAGAGACCCAGTACTTC. V gene TRBV5-4 combines with J gene TRBJ2-5, with D possibly being TRBD2 (6 bases). The CDR3 sequence is 12 residues long. Germline CDR1 is SGHNT and CDR2 is YYREEE (reference sequence). The V and J ends lost 2 bases and 4 bases respectively, with 6 bases between them.

This clone was seen once. The V gene is TRBV7-8, the J gene TRBJ1-5, with D perhaps TRBD1 (6 bases). Germline CDR1 is SGHVS and CDR2 is FQNEAQ. This CDR3 comprises 14 residues. Trimming pared 3 bases from V and 1 base from J, leaving 7 bases between. The CDR3 nucleotides are TGTGCCAGCAGCTTTGGACAGAGCAATCAGCCCCAGCATTTT. It translates to CASSFGQSNQPQHF.

Written as DNA, the CDR3 is TGCGCCAGCAGCCGGACAGCTGACAACTATGGCTACACCTTC. Amino acids: CASSRTADNYGYTF. The rearrangement joins TRBV4-1 to TRBJ1-2; possibly TRBD1 for D (6 bases). The length of the CDR3 is 14 residues. Germline V gives CDR1 MGHRA, CDR2 YSYEKL. V was cut by 4 bases and J by 2 bases, with 11 bases left in between.

The rearrangement joins TRBV25-1 to TRBJ2-2, with 8 bases lining up with TRBD1. J gave up 6 bases and V 4 bases, and 4 bases lay outside the gene matches. The germline V gene encodes CDR1 MGHDK and CDR2 SYGVNS. CDR3 length: 14 amino acids. CDR3 sequence (DNA): TGTGCCAGCAGTGTGACAGGGGTTCCCGGGGAGCTGTTTTTT. This codes for CASSVTGVPGELFF.

The genes are TRBV27 and TRBJ2-3; TRBD2 aligns across 13 bases. CDR1 and CDR2 (germline): MNHEY, SMNVEV (reference sequence). The CDR3 is 18 residues long. Losses at the gene ends were 5 bases for V and 3 bases for J; bases not matched to a gene: 11. CDR3: CASSLLNVLAGGTDTQYF. CDR3 in DNA: TGTGCCAGCAGTCTCCTGAACGTACTAGCGGGAGGGACAGATACGCAGTATTTT.

A remark on this clone: Germline is not matched at one junction end, which may reflect a read error. The J gene is TRBJ2-3, the V gene TRBV7-7; D call uncertain. The CDR3 totals 15 residues. Germline lookup yields CDR1 SSHAT and CDR2 FNYEAQ (reference sequence). The CDR3 loop reads CASSLRDLSGDTQYF. DNA of the CDR3: TGTGCTAGCAGCTTACGAGACCTATCGGGAGATACGCAGTATTTT.

The J gene is TRBJ2-3, the V gene TRBV19; 13 bases line up with TRBD2. With 4 bases clipped from V and 5 bases from J, the junction kept 18 bases outside the gene matches. The CDR3 contains 20 residues. Germline assignment: CDR1 LNHDA and CDR2 SQIVND (reference sequence). In DNA, the CDR3 is TGTGCCAGTAGTACCCCGGGACTAGCGGGAATGTGGGCCCCAGGAGATACGCAGTATTTT. Its protein product is CASSTPGLAGMWAPGDTQYF. Combining the CDR3 with reference TRBV19 and TRBJ2-3 gives the whole variable domain DGGITQSPKYLFRKEGQNVTLSCEQNLNHDAMYWYRQDPGQGLRLIYYSQIVNDFQKGDIAEGYSVSREKKESFPLTVTSAQKNPTAFYLCASSTPGLAGMWAPGDTQYFGPGTRLTVL.

The chain's CDR3 is CSVPTGFTGELFF. CDR3 nucleotide sequence: TGCAGCGTACCGACAGGGTTCACCGGGGAGCTGTTTTTT. The chain uses TRBV29-1 and TRBJ2-2; 7 bases are a match to TRBD1. With V trimmed by 6 bases and J by 4 bases, 5 bases remained unmatched. This CDR3 spans 13 amino acids. Germline V CDR1 and CDR2: SQVTM, ANQGSEA.

This clone was recorded a few times. The gene calls are TRBV30 and TRBJ2-6; 8 nucleotides line up with TRBD2. The CDR3 contains 19 residues. Unmatched junction bases numbered 12, after V lost 0 bases and J lost 2 bases. CDR1 and CDR2 (germline): GTSNPN, SVGIG (reference sequence). CDR3 DNA: TGTGCCTGGAGTGTACTGTGGGAGAGGCGGGGGGCTGGGGCCAACGTCCTGACTTTC. It codes for CAWSVLWERRGAGANVLTF.

V gene TRBV6-5 combines with J gene TRBJ2-4, with D tentatively TRBD2 (6 bases). V lost 0 bases, J lost 7 bases, and 16 bases lay in between. Germline values: CDR1 MNHEY, CDR2 SVGAGI. The CDR3 has 16 amino acids. The CDR3 reads CASSYSLTRSGNIQYF. The DNA of the CDR3 is TGTGCCAGCAGTTACTCCTTGACTAGGTCGGGGAACATTCAGTACTTC.

V is TRBV7-6 and J is TRBJ2-1, with TRBD2 matching 12 bases. The germline V gene has CDR1 SGHVS and CDR2 FNYEAQ. There are 16 residues in the CDR3. V was clipped by 5 bases and J by 4 bases; unmatched bases: 6. The CDR3 is CASSTGTSGGYNEQFF. The CDR3 region has the DNA TGTGCCAGCAGCACAGGTACTAGCGGGGGGTACAATGAGCAGTTCTTC.

This chain joins TRBV7-3 and TRBJ2-1; tentatively, D is TRBD1 (5 bases). Deletions cut 2 bases from V and 8 bases from J, with 10 bases between. Germline V gene lookup returns CDR1 SGHTA and CDR2 FQGTGA. CDR3 size: 13 residues. CDR3 DNA sequence: TGTGCCAGCAGCTTAGAACAGGCTTATGAGCAGTTCTTC. Its protein product is CASSLEQAYEQFF.

This chain uses TRBV19 with TRBJ2-1; 8 nucleotides align to TRBD2. Germline values: CDR1 LNHDA, CDR2 SQIVND (reference sequence). V dropped 0 bases and J dropped 2; count of bases not matched to a gene: 3. The CDR3 runs to 16 residues. CDR3 in DNA: TGTGCCAGTAGTATAGAACCGGGACTAGCCTACAATGAGCAGTTCTTC. The encoded protein is CASSIEPGLAYNEQFF.

V is TRBV27 and J is TRBJ2-6, with 8 positions matching TRBD1. The V gene's germline CDR1 is MNHEY and CDR2 SMNVEV (reference sequence). Trimming at V came to 7 bases and at J to 2 bases, leaving 13 bases not matched to a gene. The CDR3 runs 18 residues. As DNA, the CDR3 is TGTGCCAGCACCAAGTCGGCAGGGGGCGATGCTGGGGCCAACGTCCTGACTTTC. This translates into CASTKSAGGDAGANVLTF.

V and J are TRBV5-1 and TRBJ2-3; 8 bases align to TRBD1. Germline V gives CDR1 SGHRS, CDR2 YFSETQ. The CDR3 contains 15 residues. V lost 4 bases, J lost 2 bases, and 6 bases stayed unmatched. The CDR3 loop reads CASSPWTGTTDTQYF. CDR3 sequence (DNA): TGCGCCAGCAGCCCATGGACAGGGACCACAGATACGCAGTATTTT.